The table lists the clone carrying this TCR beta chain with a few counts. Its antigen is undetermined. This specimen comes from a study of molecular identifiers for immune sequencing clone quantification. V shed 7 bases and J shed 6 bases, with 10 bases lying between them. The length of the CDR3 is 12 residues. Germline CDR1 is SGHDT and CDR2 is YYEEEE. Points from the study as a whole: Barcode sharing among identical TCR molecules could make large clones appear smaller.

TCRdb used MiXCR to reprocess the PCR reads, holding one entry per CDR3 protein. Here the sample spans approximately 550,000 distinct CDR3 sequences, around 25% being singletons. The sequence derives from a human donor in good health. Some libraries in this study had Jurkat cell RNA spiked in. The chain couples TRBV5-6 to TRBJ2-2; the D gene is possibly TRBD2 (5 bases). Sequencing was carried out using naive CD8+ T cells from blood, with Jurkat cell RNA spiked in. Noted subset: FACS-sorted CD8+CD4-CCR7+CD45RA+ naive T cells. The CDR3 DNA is TGTGCCAGCGGGTTCGGGGCCGGGGAGCTGTTTTTT. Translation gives CASGFGAGELFF.